Listed here is a single T cell receptor beta chain. The clone's antigen remains unknown. No much larger clone exists at a distance of one base, and base qualities are not known. The Qiagen DNeasy kit was used to extract genomic DNA both from unsorted PBMCs and from the negatively selected CD4+ and CD8+ fractions. Using primers that anneal to V and J segments, immunoSEQ multiplex PCR amplified the TCR beta CDR3 regions. A synthetic immune receptor repertoire was used to minimize amplification bias, and any remaining bias was removed computationally after sequencing. The study's own analysis went as follows. Custom Python scripts were used to quantify repertoire diversity as the Shannon entropy index. Unsorted, CD4+ and CD8+ repertoires were analyzed separately, except in combined analyses where CD4+ and CD8+ sequences were merged in silico. A clone was considered expanded if an increase in frequency of at least 2-fold after treatment relative to C1D1 was found, and a pseudocount of 0.5 was applied to clones undetected at baseline. Singleton clones were defined as clones with 0 or 1 copy at C1D1, and non-singleton clones were defined as clones with 2 or more copies. Clones expanded in unsorted samples were annotated as CD4+, CD8+ or unknown by matching protein sequences in sorted samples from the same patient. Wilcoxon tests were applied to paired samples to test diversity changes from C1D1 to C4D1. Not all clones reach the TCRdb copy of this immuneACCESS table, which keeps in-frame sequences only. Checked studies attribute under half of the gap to unresolved V genes and leave the rest unexplained. V and J calls and clone size are given by that table; D and trimming were obtained from the DNA. The table for this sample lists tens of thousands of clones; around 80% of them were counted only once. The ten largest clonotypes hold roughly 22% of the sample.

This sample's time point label indicates: cycle 2 day 1 (C2D1) of nivolumab. Every trial patient had relapsed following autologous stem cell transplantation, and prior brentuximab vedotin exposure was what differed among cohorts A, B and C. A total of 50 to 70 patients with relapsed/refractory classical Hodgkin lymphoma made up the trial cohort, and each patient's best overall response was complete response, partial response or progressive disease. Trial patients were treated with single-agent nivolumab in the multi-cohort phase II CheckMate 205 trial. An independent review committee assessed best overall response by applying the 2007 International Working Group response criteria. Trial PBMCs were collected immediately before nivolumab initiation (C1D1) and during therapy at cycle 2 day 1 and cycle 4 day 1. Peripheral blood was collected in 8 mL Vacutainer Cell Preparation Tubes, from which PBMCs were isolated by centrifugation and then cryopreserved.

This record belongs to a study of PD-1 blockade in classical Hodgkin lymphoma (dated by TCRdb to between 2020 and 2021). Notes on the research overall: Nivolumab dosing was 3 mg/kg intravenously every 2 weeks, continuing until either disease progression or unacceptable toxicity. The study used CyTOF and TCR beta sequencing to define a peripheral blood immune signature of response to PD-1 blockade in classical Hodgkin lymphoma.

Overall study results and their limits: The study covered only a single clinical trial cohort, and the causes of the repertoire differences, possibly disease activity or prior therapy, were still not defined. By C4D1, a significant rise was seen in CD4+ TCR diversity but not in CD8+ TCR diversity (p=0.0027 vs p=0.16), and the rise was most apparent among complete responders (p=0.02). Newly diagnosed patients were reported to have lower baseline TCR diversity than healthy donors, and relapsed/refractory patients were reported to have lower baseline TCR diversity still. Patients starting nivolumab less than 1 year after ASCT had lower diversity and were excluded from later analyses to avoid confounding by immune reconstitution. Among trial patients, those achieving complete response had baseline diversity similar to that of newly diagnosed patients, while diversity was significantly lower in partial responders and progressors.

The CDR3, from cysteine to phenylalanine, totals 13 residues. Just the 39-base CDR3 DNA is kept, in frame starting at base 1. The germline ends are 12 bases apart after V is trimmed by 2 bases and J by 7 bases. The germline V gene yields MNHNS for CDR1 and SASEGT for CDR2. The chain links TRBV6-1 with TRBJ2-7; the D gene is perhaps TRBD1, from 6 matching bases. This receptor was identified in a human donor with classical Hodgkin lymphoma. The source was peripheral blood mononuclear cells (PBMCs), collected before the second cycle of nivolumab. The CDR3 protein: CASSERPRGEQYF. The nucleotides are TGTGCCAGCAGTGAACGGCCTAGGGGGGAGCAGTACTTC.